The clone carrying this T cell receptor beta chain has only a few counts. The antigen is undetermined. Sequencing used immunoSEQ multiplex PCR; TCRdb keeps in-frame clones, though not all of them. This table has nearly 90,000 clones, around 83% appearing once. Trimming pared 2 bases from V and 2 bases from J, leaving 7 bases between. CDR3 length: 13 residues. The germline V gene has CDR1 ENHRY and CDR2 SYGVKD. The data stem from a study of graft-versus-host responses after intestinal transplantation. Turning to the study itself: Recipients across the board were started on anti-thymocyte globulin induction, then kept on tacrolimus and steroids for two to three years.

The genes are TRBV10-3 and TRBJ2-7; D unresolved. This specimen consisted of unstimulated CD8+ T cells sorted from spleen or lymph node cells, obtained before intestinal transplant. The receptor comes from a human donor who received an intestinal transplant. In nucleotides, the CDR3 is TGTGCCATCAGTGAGACAACGGCCTACGAGCAGTACTTC. As protein: CAISETTAYEQYF.